This is a list of T cell receptor beta chains from one sample in a study of Tregs in tolerant kidney transplant recipients. The method was immunoSEQ multiplex PCR; TCRdb's version includes in-frame clones alone and lacks a portion of them. The sample shows about 77,000 clones, 95% to 98% of them seen only once. Specimen: CD4+ T cells from blood, collected before the transplant. The receptors stem from a human donor who received a combined kidney and bone marrow transplant. CDR3s include the opening cysteine and the closing phenylalanine or tryptophan. A D gene is named only where the DNA matches it firmly. The size of a clone is reported for some rows only, either as once, few or many, or as a class for expanded clones.

>TRBJ1-3|NA|TRBV6-5|TRBD1
TGTGCCAGCAGTTACAAAGGGACAGGGGCTGGAAACACCATATATTTT
CASSYKGTGAGNTIYF
>TRBJ1-1|NA|TRBV2|TRBD1
TGTGCCGGGACAGGGGGTATCGGAGCTTTCTTT
CAGTGGIGAFF
>TRBJ2-7|NA|TRBV7-2|TRBD1
TGTGCCAGCAGCGGCCGGGACAGGGGTCCCTACGAGCAGTACTTC
CASSGRDRGPYEQYF
>TRBJ2-7|NA|TRBV10-1|NA
TGCGCCAGCAGCTCGAGAGGGTGGCTGGACCGAGCCCTCGAGCAGTACTTC
CASSSRGWLDRALEQYF
>TRBJ2-7|NA|TRBV4-2|NA
TGTGCCAGCAGCCGGGGCCTTTCGGAGCAGTACTTC
CASSRGLSEQYF
>TRBJ2-5|NA|TRBV25-1|TRBD1
TGTGCCAGCAGAGACAGGACAGGAAGGCAAGAGACCCAGTACTTC
CASRDRTGRQETQYF
>TRBJ2-7|NA|TRBV30|TRBD2
TGTGCCTGGAGTGTACTACCCGCGGGAGGACTCGTTTACGAGCAGTACTTC
CAWSVLPAGGLVYEQYF
>TRBJ1-1|NA|TRBV6-9|TRBD1
TGTGCCAGCCGGACAGGGAACACTGAAGCTTTCTTT
CASRTGNTEAFF
>TRBJ1-1|NA|TRBV6-5|NA
TGTGCCAGCAGTTACTCCAACGCGGCTCAATGGAGGGAAGCTTTCTTT
CASSYSNAAQWREAFF
>TRBJ2-7|NA|TRBV5-6|TRBD1
TGTGCCAGCAGCTGGACAGGGAGATTCTACGAGCAGTACTTC
CASSWTGRFYEQYF
>TRBJ2-7|once|TRBV7-9|NA
TGTGCCAGCAGCCGGACAGCATACGAGCAGTACTTC
CASSRTAYEQYF
>TRBJ2-1|NA|TRBV4-2|TRBD2
TGTGCCAGCAGCCGGACGGGAGTAGCGGGTGAGCAGTTCTTC
CASSRTGVAGEQFF
>TRBJ1-1|NA|TRBV7-3|NA
TGTGCCAGCAGCTACGACACACGAGGGGAAGCTTTCTTT
CASSYDTRGEAFF
>TRBJ2-2|NA|TRBV7-2|NA
TGTGCCAGCAGCTTAGCCCCGGGAACCTGGGACACCGGGGAGCTGTTTTTT
CASSLAPGTWDTGELFF
>TRBJ1-2|once|TRBV27|TRBD1
TGTGCCAGCAGTAACTACAGGGGGCAGGGCTATGGCTACACCTTC
CASSNYRGQGYGYTF
>TRBJ1-1|NA|TRBV19|NA
TGTGCCAGTAGTATAGATCCTGGCAGGTTGAACACTGAAGCTTTCTTT
CASSIDPGRLNTEAFF
>TRBJ2-7|NA|TRBV5-1|NA
TGCGCCAGCAGCTTGGCCCAGGGTCAAATTCGGCAGCAGTACTTC
CASSLAQGQIRQQYF